These 2 T cell receptor beta chains were all obtained from the same sample, sequenced in a study of T cell responses to AZD1222 COVID-19 vaccine (dated by TCRdb to the early 2020s). Libraries were made using the immunoSEQ multiplex PCR assay. The immuneACCESS repertoire file appears here via TCRdb, limited to in-frame rearrangements. These files lack a portion of the clones; in checked studies, under half of the deficit traces to unresolved V genes, and the cause of the others is not known. The sample contains about 140,000 clones, over 65% of them found a single time. Jointly, the top ten make up roughly 4.3% of the sample. Explained via the paper, the time point label denotes: baseline before first vaccination. Sequencing was performed on peripheral blood, taken on day 0 of AZD1222 vaccination. The receptors stem from an adult in good health.

The chain has TRBV6-5 and TRBJ1-1, with 7 positions matching TRBD1. CDR3 size: 13 residues. Trimming cost V 7 bases and J 1 base; bases outside gene matches: 3. CDR1 is MNHEY and CDR2 is SVGAGI in the germline V gene. The CDR3 loop is CASTRQGNTEAFF. CDR3 in DNA: TGTGCCAGCACCCGACAGGGGAACACTGAAGCTTTCTTT.

CDR3 nucleotide sequence: TGCGCCAGCAGCGCCGCCCGGGATACAGAGACCCAGTACTTC. Its translation is CASSAARDTETQYF. The V gene is TRBV5-1, the J gene TRBJ2-5, with a tentative D call TRBD2 (5 bases). From germline, CDR1 is SGHRS and CDR2 YFSETQ. The CDR3 contains 14 residues. With 4 bases removed from V and 4 bases from J, the gap between germline ends came to 14 bases.